A selection of T cell receptor beta chains follows, all from one sample in a study of blood T cell repertoires in COVID-19. Method: immunoSEQ multiplex PCR; TCRdb's copy keeps in-frame clones and lacks some. The sample shows approximately 180,000 clones, about 87% of them seen only once. Source material: peripheral blood. The source of these receptors is a man aged 35 to 55 with active or convalescent COVID-19. Both conserved end residues are part of each CDR3. D genes are given only for firm matches. Clone size appears in some rows only: once, few, many, or a class for an expanded clone.

d_gene	v_gene	j_gene	abundance	CDR3aa	CDR3nt
-	TRBV14	TRBJ2-2	-	CASSPLGPPGELFF	TGTGCCAGCAGCCCACTAGGACCCCCCGGGGAGCTGTTTTTT
-	TRBV3-1/TRBV3-2	TRBJ2-4	-	CASSQGLGASALAKNIQYF	TGTGCCAGCAGCCAAGGTCTGGGGGCGTCGGCTCTAGCCAAAAACATTCAGTACTTC
TRBD1	TRBV27	TRBJ1-3	-	CASRPGGGNTIYF	TGTGCCAGCAGACCAGGGGGGGGAAACACCATATATTTT
-	TRBV18	TRBJ1-6	few	CASSPADMASSPLHF	TGTGCCAGCTCACCAGCGGACATGGCCAGTTCACCCCTCCACTTT
-	TRBV28	TRBJ2-5	-	CASNFNPVLDPKTQYF	TGTGCCAGCAACTTCAACCCGGTGCTAGATCCGAAGACCCAGTACTTC
-	TRBV28	TRBJ1-2	-	CASSFGGKNYGYTF	TGTGCCAGCAGTTTTGGTGGCAAGAACTATGGCTACACCTTC
TRBD1	TRBV5-5	TRBJ2-7	-	CASSLSFRDRVREQYF	TGTGCCAGCAGCTTATCATTCCGGGACAGGGTCAGAGAGCAGTACTTC
-	TRBV2	TRBJ1-2	-	CASSENSAGGYTF	TGTGCCAGCAGTGAAAACTCGGCGGGTGGCTACACCTTC
TRBD2	TRBV6-2/TRBV6-3	TRBJ2-5	many	CASSLGRQGLASWQETQYF	TGTGCCAGCAGCTTGGGACGGCAAGGACTAGCCTCATGGCAAGAGACCCAGTACTTC
-	TRBV19	TRBJ1-3	once	CASNAGPGNTIYF	TGTGCCAGTAATGCAGGTCCTGGAAACACCATATATTTT
TRBD1	TRBV4-3	TRBJ1-1	-	CASSLGQGRNTEAFF	TGCGCCAGCAGCCTAGGACAGGGGAGGAACACTGAAGCTTTCTTT
-	TRBV7-3	TRBJ2-1	-	CASSPQGTRYNEQFF	TGTGCCAGCAGTCCGCAGGGGACCCGATACAATGAGCAGTTCTTC
TRBD1	TRBV5-4	TRBJ1-6	-	CASSLEDRGGSPLHF	TGTGCCAGCAGCTTGGAGGACAGGGGGGGATCACCCCTCCACTTT
-	TRBV9	TRBJ2-3	-	CASSGYRDPNTDTQYF	TGTGCCAGCAGCGGCTACAGGGACCCGAACACAGATACGCAGTATTTT
TRBD2	TRBV5-4	TRBJ2-1	once	CASSSTSGGRAYNEQFF	TGTGCCAGCAGCTCGACTAGCGGGGGCAGGGCGTACAATGAGCAGTTCTTC
-	TRBV6-1	TRBJ2-7	-	CASSESRLLSYEQYF	TGTGCCAGCAGTGAAAGTCGACTTCTCTCCTACGAGCAGTACTTC
-	TRBV5-6	TRBJ1-1	once	CASSLRRRDTEAFF	TGTGCCAGCAGCTTGCGCCGGCGGGACACTGAAGCTTTCTTT
TRBD1	TRBV5-1	TRBJ1-2	-	CASSSATGIYGYTF	TGCGCCAGCAGCTCCGCGACAGGGATCTATGGCTACACCTTC
-	TRBV18	TRBJ2-3	-	CASSPRTASTDTQYF	TGTGCCAGCTCACCACGGACAGCCAGCACAGATACGCAGTATTTT
TRBD1	TRBV6-1	TRBJ2-7	-	CASSDPGTGSSYEQYF	TGTGCCAGCAGTGATCCCGGGACAGGGTCCTCCTACGAGCAGTACTTC
-	TRBV7-8	TRBJ2-7	-	CASSPRRLGSYEQYF	TGTGCCAGCAGCCCACGGCGATTAGGGAGCTACGAGCAGTACTTC
-	TRBV7-2	TRBJ1-4	-	CASSFEPNEKLFF	TGTGCCAGCAGCTTTGAGCCTAATGAAAAACTGTTTTTT
-	TRBV3-1/TRBV3-2	TRBJ1-1	-	CASVAYLGNTEAFF	TGTGCCAGCGTAGCTTATCTGGGGAACACTGAAGCTTTCTTT
-	TRBV3-1/TRBV3-2	TRBJ2-2	-	CASSLGPGAGELFF	TGTGCCAGCAGCCTGGGGCCAGGGGCCGGGGAGCTGTTTTTT
TRBD1	TRBV6-6	TRBJ1-6	once	CASSPVTLRDRANSPLHF	TGTGCCAGCAGTCCCGTCACTCTCCGGGACAGGGCTAATTCACCCCTCCACTTT
TRBD1	TRBV9	TRBJ1-1	-	CASSVGVTRTGRTEAFF	TGTGCCAGCAGCGTAGGGGTTACTAGGACAGGGAGGACTGAAGCTTTCTTT
TRBD1	TRBV7-9	TRBJ1-2	-	CASSATGGSYGYTF	TGTGCCAGCAGCGCCACAGGGGGCTCCTATGGCTACACCTTC
-	TRBV4-1	TRBJ1-3	-	CASSQDPRVKSNTIYF	TGCGCCAGCAGCCAAGATCCCAGGGTGAAATCGAACACCATATATTTT
-	TRBV12-3/TRBV12-4	TRBJ1-1	-	CASQKQGRTEAFF	TGTGCCAGTCAGAAACAGGGTCGCACTGAAGCTTTCTTT
TRBD1	TRBV6-5	TRBJ1-2	-	CASSYRDTGGRGYTF	TGTGCCAGCAGTTACCGAGATACAGGGGGCCGTGGCTACACCTTC
TRBD1	TRBV7-9	TRBJ2-7	many	CASSLGGAGGLYEQYF	TGTGCCAGCAGCTTAGGGGGTGCAGGGGGTCTCTACGAGCAGTACTTC
TRBD1	TRBV5-6	TRBJ2-7	-	CASSLDTDRSFRSEQYF	TGTGCCAGCAGCTTGGATACGGACAGGTCCTTTCGGTCCGAGCAGTACTTC
-	TRBV10-1	TRBJ1-1	-	CAPSPGRTGGTEAFF	TGCGCCCCCTCACCGGGACGGACCGGGGGCACTGAAGCTTTCTTT
-	TRBV19	TRBJ1-2	-	CASSTQTGGYTF	TGTGCCAGTAGCACTCAAACGGGGGGCTACACCTTC
-	TRBV12-3/TRBV12-4	TRBJ1-3	-	CASSEQGATIYF	TGTGCCAGCAGTGAACAGGGAGCCACCATATATTTT
-	TRBV9	TRBJ1-1	-	CASSVHGTNTEAFF	TGTGCCAGCAGCGTACACGGTACTAACACTGAAGCTTTCTTT
-	TRBV6-2/TRBV6-3	TRBJ2-7	few	CASSYEGVKQYF	TGTGCCAGCAGTTACGAAGGGGTCAAGCAGTACTTC
-	TRBV11-1	TRBJ2-5	-	CASSFGQETQYF	TGTGCCAGCAGCTTCGGGCAAGAGACCCAGTACTTC
-	TRBV3-1/TRBV3-2	TRBJ2-7	-	CASSQDPRRGYEQYF	TGTGCCAGCAGCCAAGACCCCCGGCGCGGCTACGAGCAGTACTTC
-	TRBV20-1	TRBJ1-1	-	CSARRAEAFF	TGCAGTGCCCGCCGGGCTGAAGCTTTCTTT
-	TRBV5-6	TRBJ2-5	once	CASSQDYRQETQYF	TGTGCCAGCAGCCAGGACTACCGCCAAGAGACCCAGTACTTC